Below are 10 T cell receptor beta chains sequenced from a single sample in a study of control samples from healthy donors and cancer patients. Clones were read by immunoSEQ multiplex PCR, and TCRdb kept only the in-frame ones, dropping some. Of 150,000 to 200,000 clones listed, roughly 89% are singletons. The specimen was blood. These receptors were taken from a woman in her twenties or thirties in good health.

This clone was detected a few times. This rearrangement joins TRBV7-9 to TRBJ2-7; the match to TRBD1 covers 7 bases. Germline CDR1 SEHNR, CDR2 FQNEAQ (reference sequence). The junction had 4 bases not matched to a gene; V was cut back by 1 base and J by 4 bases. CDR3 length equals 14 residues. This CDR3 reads CASSLEGQVYEQYF. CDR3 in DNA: TGTGCCAGCAGCTTAGAAGGACAGGTATACGAGCAGTACTTC.

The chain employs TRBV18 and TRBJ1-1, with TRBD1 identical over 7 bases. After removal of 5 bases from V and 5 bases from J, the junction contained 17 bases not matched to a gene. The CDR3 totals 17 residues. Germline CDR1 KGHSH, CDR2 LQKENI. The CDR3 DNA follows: TGTGCCAGCTCAGCCCGACCGGGACAGAGGGCAGAGACTGAAGCTTTCTTT. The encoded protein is CASSARPGQRAETEAFF.

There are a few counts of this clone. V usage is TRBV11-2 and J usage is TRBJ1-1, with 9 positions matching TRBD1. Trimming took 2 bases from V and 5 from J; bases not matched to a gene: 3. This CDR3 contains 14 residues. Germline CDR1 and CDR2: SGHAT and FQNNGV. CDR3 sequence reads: CASSLMTGGTEAFF. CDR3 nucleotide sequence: TGTGCCAGCAGCTTAATGACAGGGGGAACTGAAGCTTTCTTT. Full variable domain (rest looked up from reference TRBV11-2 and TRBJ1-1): EAGVAQSPRYKIIEKRQSVAFWCNPISGHATLYWYQQILGQGPKLLIQFQNNGVVDDSQLPKDRFSAERLKGVDSTLKIQPAKLEDSAVYLCASSLMTGGTEAFFGQGTRLTVV.

The CDR3 is CATSRAREGSPLHF. CDR3 in DNA: TGTGCCACCAGCAGAGCCAGGGAGGGGTCACCCCTCCACTTT. The chain joins TRBV15 to TRBJ1-6; D is possibly TRBD1 (5 bases). V lost 1 base, J lost 10 bases, and 11 bases lay in between. Germline V CDR1 and CDR2: LNHNV, YYDKDF (reference sequence). The CDR3 covers 14 residues.

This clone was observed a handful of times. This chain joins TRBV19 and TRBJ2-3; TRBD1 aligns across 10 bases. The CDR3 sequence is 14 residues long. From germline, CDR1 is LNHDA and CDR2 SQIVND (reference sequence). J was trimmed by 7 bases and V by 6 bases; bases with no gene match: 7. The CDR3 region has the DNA TGTGCCAGTAGAAGGACAGGGGGTCCGAATACGCAGTATTTT. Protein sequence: CASRRTGGPNTQYF.

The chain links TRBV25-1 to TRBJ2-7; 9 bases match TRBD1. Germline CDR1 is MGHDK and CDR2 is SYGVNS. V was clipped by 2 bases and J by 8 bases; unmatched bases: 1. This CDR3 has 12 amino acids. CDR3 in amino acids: CASSEGTGKQYF. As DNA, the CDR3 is TGTGCCAGCAGTGAAGGGACAGGGAAGCAGTACTTC.

CDR3 sequence (DNA): TGTGCCAGTAGTATCGCCCGGGACAGGGCCCCTAATCAGCCCCAGCATTTT. Translation: CASSIARDRAPNQPQHF. V gene TRBV19 combines with J gene TRBJ1-5; 9 nucleotides align to TRBD1. The CDR3 runs to 17 residues. In germline, CDR1 is LNHDA, CDR2 SQIVND (reference sequence). The V segment lost 3 bases and the J segment 4 bases; nucleotides outside the gene matches: 10.

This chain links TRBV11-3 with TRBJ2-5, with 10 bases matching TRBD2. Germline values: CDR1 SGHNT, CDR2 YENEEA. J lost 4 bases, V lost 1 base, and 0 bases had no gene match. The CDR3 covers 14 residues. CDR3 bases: TGTGCCAGCAGCTTAGGACTAGCGGGAGAGACCCAGTACTTC. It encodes CASSLGLAGETQYF.

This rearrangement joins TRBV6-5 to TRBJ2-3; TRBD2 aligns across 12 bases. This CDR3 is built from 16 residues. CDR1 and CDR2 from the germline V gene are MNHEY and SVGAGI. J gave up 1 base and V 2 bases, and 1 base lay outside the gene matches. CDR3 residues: CASSYLAGGGTDTQYF. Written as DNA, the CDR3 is TGTGCCAGCAGTTACCTAGCGGGGGGGGGCACAGATACGCAGTATTTT.

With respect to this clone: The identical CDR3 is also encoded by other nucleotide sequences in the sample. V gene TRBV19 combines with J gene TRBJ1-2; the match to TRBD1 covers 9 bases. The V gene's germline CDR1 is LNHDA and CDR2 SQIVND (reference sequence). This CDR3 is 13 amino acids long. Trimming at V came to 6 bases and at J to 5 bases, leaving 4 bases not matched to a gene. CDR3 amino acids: CASSPGQGYGYTF. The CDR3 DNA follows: TGTGCCAGTAGCCCCGGACAGGGGTATGGCTACACCTTC.